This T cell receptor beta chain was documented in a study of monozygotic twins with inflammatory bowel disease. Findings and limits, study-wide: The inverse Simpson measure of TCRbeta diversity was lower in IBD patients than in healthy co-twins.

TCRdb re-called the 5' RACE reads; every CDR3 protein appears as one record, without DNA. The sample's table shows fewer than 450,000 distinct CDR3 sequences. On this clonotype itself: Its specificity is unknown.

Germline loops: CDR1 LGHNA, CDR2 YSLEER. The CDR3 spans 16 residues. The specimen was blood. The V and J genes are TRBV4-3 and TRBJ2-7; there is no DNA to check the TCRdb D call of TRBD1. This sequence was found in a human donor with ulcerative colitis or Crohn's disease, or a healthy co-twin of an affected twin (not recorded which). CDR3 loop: CASSQDHRQTFYEQYF.